Given below is one TCR beta chain in context. What it binds is unknown. This CDR3 has 13 residues. CDR1 is MGHRA, CDR2 YSYEKL, per germline. Trimming shortened V by 0 bases and J by 3 bases, and 6 bases separated the two germline ends. The sample originates from a study of T cells in localized non-small cell lung cancer. General study findings and limits: For the top 100 tumor clones, a median roughly 56 also appeared in adjacent lung. It was uninvolved adjacent lung that showed the highest T cell clonality, exceeding tumor.

Generated by immunoSEQ multiplex PCR, the TCRdb table keeps only in-frame clones and is missing some. The repertoire holds about 710 clones, around 20% seen once, with roughly 20% in the top ten. The chain couples TRBV4-1 to TRBJ2-7; D unresolved. Here the sequenced sample was normal lung tissue next to the tumor, taken before any cancer treatment. The receptor comes from a man aged 35-69 years with stage III squamous cell lung carcinoma. In DNA form, the CDR3 reads TGCGCCAGCAGCCAAGACTTGTACTACGAGCAGTACTTC. It is translated as CASSQDLYYEQYF.